This T cell receptor (beta chain) was captured in a study of cytomegalovirus exposure and HLA in healthy donors. Study results and limitations: The listing of 150 to 200 TCR beta chains classed them as cytomegalovirus-associated. CMV antigen specificity was confirmed in vitro for three CMV-associated chains.

In the case of this clone: Its target is not known.

TCRdb's table, derived via immunoSEQ multiplex PCR, lists solely in-frame clones and lacks some. The repertoire consists of about 78,000 clones, with almost 97% occurring once and the leading ten covering around 1.6%. The V gene lost 6 bases and the J gene lost 6 bases, with 29 bases spanning the gap. This CDR3 spans 18 amino acids. From germline, CDR1 is SGHAT and CDR2 FQNNGV. This chain links TRBV11-2 with TRBJ1-2, with TRBD1 as a possible D gene (5 bases). This TCR derives from a man between 18 and 35 years old in good health and CMV-seropositive. Sequences were obtained from PBMCs. The DNA for the CDR3 is TGTGCCAGCAGTCATCGAAGGGGAGGGAGTATCATTCAGGATGGCTACACCTTC. As protein: CASSHRRGGSIIQDGYTF.